The sequence of this T cell receptor (beta chain) was determined in a study of beta chain features in type 1 diabetes. This CDR3 has 15 amino acids. V was shortened by 5 bases and J by 2 bases, with 13 bases between the two germline ends. From germline, CDR1 is SGHTA and CDR2 FQGNSA. In this sample, this clone turned up a few times. What it binds is not known. Notes on the study in general: There was a moderate but significant shortening of TCRB CDR3s in all four CD4+ subsets of Type 1 diabetes patients.

The investigators reverse transcribed all of the isolated RNA, so they sequenced expressed TCRB transcripts. The method was immunoSEQ multiplex PCR; TCRdb's version includes in-frame clones alone and lacks a portion of them. The table shows approximately 150,000 clones, with about 10% occurring only once. The sequenced sample was naive CD4+ T cells from blood. The J gene is TRBJ1-3, the V gene TRBV7-2; D possibly corresponds to TRBD1 (5 bases). This receptor was identified in a man between 18 and 29 years old in good health. The CDR3 coding sequence is TGTGCCAGCAGCGTACAGGTTTCCCCTGGAAACACCATATATTTT. This codes for CASSVQVSPGNTIYF.